One and the same sample provided the 20 T cell receptor beta chains below, sequenced in a study of blood T cells in healthy people across ages. The authors ran a second PCR of roughly 6 to 12 cycles using a sample-barcoded 5' primer and a J-beta primer mix. MiXCR, run by TCRdb on the 5' RACE reads, gives a single entry per CDR3 protein. Seen here are around 870,000 distinct CDR3 sequences, 25% to 30% observed once, and the top ten hold 17%. The sample consisted of blood. These receptors were obtained from a woman over 75 in good health.

The gene calls are TRBV7-3 and TRBJ1-2; D might be TRBD1 (6 bases). Deletions cut 8 bases from V and 6 bases from J, with 16 bases between. The CDR3 runs 13 residues. Germline V lookup: CDR1 SGHTA, CDR2 FQGTGA. The CDR3 loop reads CASGSQGSHGYTF. CDR3 DNA sequence: TGTGCCAGCGGTTCCCAGGGGAGCCATGGCTACACCTTC.

This sequence joins TRBV10-3 and TRBJ2-3; TRBD2 matches at 11 bases. Trimming took 10 bases from V and 0 from J; bases not matched to a gene: 12. CDR1 is ENHRY and CDR2 is SYGVKD in the germline V gene. This CDR3 region has 17 residues. CDR3 protein: CATQGGTSGSSTDTQYF. DNA of the CDR3: TGTGCCACCCAGGGGGGGACTAGCGGTTCTAGCACAGATACGCAGTATTTT.

As concerns this clonotype: A much bigger clone sits one base away, suggesting this may be a read error. This chain joins TRBV12-5 and TRBJ2-1; D is undetermined. Germline loops: CDR1 LGHNT, CDR2 FRNRAP. The CDR3 length is 15 residues. CDR3: CAGGLRLGSYNEQFF. In DNA, the CDR3 is TGTGCTGGTGGTTTGAGGTTGGGGTCCTACAATGAGCAGTTCTTC.

J is TRBJ2-5 and V is TRBV7-2; 8 bases are a match to TRBD1. Germline V lookup: CDR1 SGHTA, CDR2 FQGNSA. Unmatched junction bases numbered 4, after V lost 1 base and J lost 3 bases. This CDR3 is 15 amino acids long. The CDR3 reads CASSLDWTGKETQYF. Here the CDR3 DNA reads TGTGCCAGCAGCTTAGATTGGACAGGGAAAGAGACCCAGTACTTC.

On this clonotype itself: A read error may produce the germline difference seen at one junction end. The chain links TRBV5-1 to TRBJ2-1, with TRBD1 as a possible D gene (6 bases). TRBJ2-7 matches the DNA end more closely, so the J call is doubtful. The CDR3 consists of 13 residues. Germline V CDR1 and CDR2: SGHRS, YFSETQ. CDR3 DNA sequence: TGCGCCAGCGGCTTGGAAGGGGGAGATGAGCAGTACTTC. Protein product: CASGLEGGDEQYF.

A remark on this clonotype: The junction and the germline gene differ at one end; a read error may be behind it. The genes are TRBV5-6 and TRBJ1-2; 8 bases match TRBD1. Germline values: CDR1 SGHDT, CDR2 YYEEEE. CDR3 length equals 17 residues. The CDR3 region has the DNA TGTGCCAGCAGCCCCAGACCCCGGGACAGGAAGGACTATGGCCACACCTTC. This translates into CASSPRPRDRKDYGHTF.

The chain joins TRBV6-2 or TRBV6-3 to TRBJ2-2; no clear D. This CDR3 is built from 13 residues. Trimming removed 8 bases at V and 0 bases at J, with 7 bases between. CDR1 MNHEY and CDR2 SVGEGT come from the germline V gene. The CDR3 region has the DNA TGTGCCAGCCAGAGCGCGAACACCGGGGAGCTGTTTTTT. Translating it yields CASQSANTGELFF.

With regard to this clonotype: One junction end disagrees with the germline gene, perhaps due to a read error. The J gene is TRBJ2-5, the V gene TRBV28, with D maybe TRBD1 (6 bases). The CDR3 is made up of 14 amino acids. The V gene's germline CDR1 is MDHEN and CDR2 SYDVKM. CDR3 DNA sequence: TGTGCCGGCAGTCTAAACAGGGCGCAGGAGACCCAGTACTTC. It encodes CAGSLNRAQETQYF.

V gene TRBV6-2 or TRBV6-3 combines with J gene TRBJ1-5; no clear D gene. Germline V gene data show CDR1 as MNHEY and CDR2 as SVGEGT. V dropped 7 bases and J dropped 1 base, with 17 bases sitting between them. There are 16 residues in the CDR3. The CDR3 loop is CASNSLGQVSNQPQHF. CDR3 sequence (DNA): TGTGCCAGCAACTCCCTCGGGCAGGTGAGCAATCAGCCCCAGCATTTT.

The CDR3 sequence is CSARDKRQGIFYGYTF. The CDR3 nucleotides read TGCAGTGCTAGAGATAAGAGACAGGGGATATTCTATGGCTACACCTTC. The chain carries TRBV20-1 and TRBJ1-2; 8 bases agree with TRBD1. Germline V gene data show CDR1 as DFQATT and CDR2 as SNEGSKA (reference sequence). This CDR3 contains 16 residues. V gave up 0 bases and J gave up 4 bases; unmatched junction bases: 10.

A word on this clonotype: A single base separates this from a much larger clone, so it may be a read error. The chain links TRBV6-5 to TRBJ1-2; D is unresolved. Looked up from germline, CDR1 is MNHEY and CDR2 is SVGAGI. The germline V and J ends were trimmed by 0 bases and 3 bases, with 14 bases remaining between them. The CDR3 covers 16 residues. The CDR3 nucleotides are TGTGCCAGCAGTTACTCGGCGGGTCTTACTGACTATGGCTACACCTTC. It is translated as CASSYSAGLTDYGYTF.

The V call is TRBV18, the J call TRBJ2-5, with 9 bases aligning to TRBD1. V trimming: 3 bases; J trimming: 11 bases; junction bases outside the gene matches: 16. The CDR3 spans 16 residues. Per germline, CDR1 KGHSH and CDR2 LQKENI. The CDR3 coding sequence is TGTGCCAGCTCACCGGGACAGGGACGCTCCTACAATGAGCAGTACTTC. Translation gives CASSPGQGRSYNEQYF.

This clonotype was seen repeatedly, ten times or more. The chain couples TRBV13 to TRBJ2-5, with 11 bases lining up with TRBD1. The J segment lost 3 bases and the V segment lost 6 bases, leaving 6 bases of the junction unmatched. There are 15 residues in the CDR3. Germline CDR1 reads PRHDT; CDR2 reads FYEKMQ (reference sequence). CDR3 sequence: CASSLRTGGEETQYF. The CDR3 bases are TGTGCCAGCAGTCTACGGACAGGGGGCGAAGAGACCCAGTACTTC.

This clonotype was found many times. The chain employs TRBV10-3 and TRBJ2-3; D could derive from TRBD1 or TRBD2 (5 bases each). The CDR3 length is 18 residues. Germline V gene sequence: CDR1 ENHRY, CDR2 SYGVKD. The germline V and J ends were trimmed by 0 bases and 0 bases, with 16 bases remaining between them. The CDR3 DNA reads TGTGCCATCAGTGAGTCCCCCCGGGGCAGCCTCAGCACAGATACGCAGTATTTT. It is translated as CAISESPRGSLSTDTQYF.

This clonotype was detected a few times. V is TRBV5-1 and J is TRBJ1-1; D is ambiguous. Germline CDR1 SGHRS, CDR2 YFSETQ. The ends were cut back, 7 bases at V and 1 base at J, with 14 bases in the middle. The CDR3 runs 14 residues. This chain's CDR3 is CASSLRQQNTEAFF. In DNA, the CDR3 is TGCGCCAGCTCTCTTAGGCAGCAGAACACTGAAGCTTTCTTT. Full variable domain (outside the CDR3, taken from reference TRBV5-1 and TRBJ1-1): KAGVTQTPRYLIKTRGQQVTLSCSPISGHRSVSWYQQTPGQGLQFLFEYFSETQRNKGNFPGRFSGRQFSNSRSEMNVSTLELGDSALYLCASSLRQQNTEAFFGQGTRLTVV.

V and J are TRBV2 and TRBJ1-2; a possible D gene is TRBD1 (5 bases). V lost 3 bases to trimming and J lost 6 bases, with 11 bases between them. Germline CDR1 SNHLY, CDR2 FYNNEI. The CDR3 has 13 residues. Written as DNA, the CDR3 is TGTGCCAGCAGTGAGTCAGGGAATGATGGCTACACCTTC. Its translation: CASSESGNDGYTF.

The rearrangement links TRBV25-1 to TRBJ1-1, with TRBD1 identical over 11 bases. The CDR3 covers 12 residues. Unmatched junction bases numbered 6, after V lost 8 bases and J lost 10 bases. From germline, CDR1 is MGHDK and CDR2 SYGVNS. CDR3: CASGAGQGGAFF. In DNA, the CDR3 is TGTGCCAGCGGCGCGGGACAGGGGGGAGCTTTCTTT.

Many counts were recorded for this clonotype. This sequence joins TRBV4-3 and TRBJ2-7, with 8 nucleotides matching TRBD1. The germline gives CDR1 LGHNA, CDR2 YSLEER. Losses at the gene ends were 0 bases for V and 8 bases for J; bases not matched to a gene: 15. CDR3 size: 17 residues. DNA of the CDR3: TGCGCCAGCAGCCAAGATTTGGGGCCGGGACAGGAAAAAAAGCAGTACTTC. Its protein product is CASSQDLGPGQEKKQYF.

This chain links TRBV13 with TRBJ1-1, with D hard to call. Trimming took off 2 bases at V and 8 bases at J, with 9 bases between the two ends. This CDR3 has 12 amino acids. Germline V gene lookup returns CDR1 PRHDT and CDR2 FYEKMQ (reference sequence). The CDR3 spells CASSLTTTEAFF. The CDR3 nucleotides are TGTGCCAGCAGCTTAACTACCACAGAAGCTTTCTTT.

This CDR3 reads CASCSGASTQETQFF. The CDR3 DNA sequence: TGTGCCAGCTGCTCGGGGGCCTCCACCCAAGAGACCCAGTTCTTC. The gene calls are TRBV28 and TRBJ2-5; D is possibly TRBD1 or TRBD2 (6 bases each). The J call may be incorrect, as the DNA end agrees better with TRBJ2-1. CDR1 is MDHEN and CDR2 is SYDVKM in the germline V gene. This CDR3 comprises 15 residues.